This T cell receptor beta chain was profiled in a study of molecular identifiers for immune sequencing clone quantification. The V and J ends lost 6 bases and 2 bases respectively, with 14 bases between them. Germline CDR1 and CDR2: LNHDA and SQIVND (reference sequence). CDR3 size: 14 residues. Using its own MiXCR run on the PCR reads, TCRdb lists one record per CDR3 protein. Here the sample spans about half a million distinct CDR3 sequences, over 20% being singletons. The TCR comes from a human donor in good health. Some libraries in this study had Jurkat cell RNA spiked in. The sequenced sample consisted of naive CD8+ T cells from blood, with Jurkat cell RNA spiked in. This sample's subset: FACS-sorted CD8+CD4-CCR7+CD45RA+ naive T cells. The chain joins TRBV19 to TRBJ2-7; D is possibly TRBD1 (5 bases). In nucleotides, the CDR3 is TGTGCCAGTAGCCCCGGACACACTACCTACGAGCAGTACTTC. Translated, it gives CASSPGHTTYEQYF.